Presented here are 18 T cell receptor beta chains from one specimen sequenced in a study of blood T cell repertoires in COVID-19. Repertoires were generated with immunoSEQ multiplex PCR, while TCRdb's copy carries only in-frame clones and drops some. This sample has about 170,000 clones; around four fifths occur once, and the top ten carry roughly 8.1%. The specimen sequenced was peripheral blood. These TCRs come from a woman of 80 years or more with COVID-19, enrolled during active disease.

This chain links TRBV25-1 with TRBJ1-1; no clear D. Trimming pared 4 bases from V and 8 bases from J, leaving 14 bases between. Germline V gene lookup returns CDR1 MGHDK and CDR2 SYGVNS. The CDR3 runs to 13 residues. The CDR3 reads CASSGPTIREAFF. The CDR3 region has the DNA TGTGCCAGCAGTGGGCCGACAATTAGGGAAGCTTTCTTT.

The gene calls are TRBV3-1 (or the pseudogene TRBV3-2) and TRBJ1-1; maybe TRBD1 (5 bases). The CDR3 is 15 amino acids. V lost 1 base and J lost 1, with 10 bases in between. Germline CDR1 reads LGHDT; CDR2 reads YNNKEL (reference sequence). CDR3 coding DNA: TGTGCCAGCAGCCAAGTGGGGGGAGGGAACACTGAAGCTTTCTTT. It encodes CASSQVGGGNTEAFF.

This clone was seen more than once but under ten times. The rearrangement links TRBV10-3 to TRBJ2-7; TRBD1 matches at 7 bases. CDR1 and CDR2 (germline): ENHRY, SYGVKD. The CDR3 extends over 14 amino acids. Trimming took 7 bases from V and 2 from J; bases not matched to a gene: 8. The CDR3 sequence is CAITSDRDTYEQYF. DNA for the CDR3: TGTGCCATCACCTCCGACAGGGACACCTACGAGCAGTACTTC.

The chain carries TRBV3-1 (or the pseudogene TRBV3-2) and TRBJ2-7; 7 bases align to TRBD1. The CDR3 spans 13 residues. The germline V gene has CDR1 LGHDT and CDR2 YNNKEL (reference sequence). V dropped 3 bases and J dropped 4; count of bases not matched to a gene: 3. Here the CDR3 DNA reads TGTGCCAGCAGCCAGAACAGGGGTTACGAGCAGTACTTC. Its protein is CASSQNRGYEQYF.

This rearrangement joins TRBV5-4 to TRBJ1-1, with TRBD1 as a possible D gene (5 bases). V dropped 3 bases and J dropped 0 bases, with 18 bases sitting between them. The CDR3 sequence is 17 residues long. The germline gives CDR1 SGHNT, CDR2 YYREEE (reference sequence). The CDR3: CASSSPAGGVMNTEAFF. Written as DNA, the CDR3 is TGTGCCAGCAGCTCCCCCGCCGGGGGAGTCATGAACACTGAAGCTTTCTTT.

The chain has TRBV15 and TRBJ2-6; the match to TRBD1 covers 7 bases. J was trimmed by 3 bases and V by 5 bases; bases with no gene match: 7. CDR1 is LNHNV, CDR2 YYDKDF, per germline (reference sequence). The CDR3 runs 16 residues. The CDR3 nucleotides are TGTGCCACCAGCGGACTGACAGGGTTTGGGGCCAACGTCCTGACTTTC. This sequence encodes CATSGLTGFGANVLTF.

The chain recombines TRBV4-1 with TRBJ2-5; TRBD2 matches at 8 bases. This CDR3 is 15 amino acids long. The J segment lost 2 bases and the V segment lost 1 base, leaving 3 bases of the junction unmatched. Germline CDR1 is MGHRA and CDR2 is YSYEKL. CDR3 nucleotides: TGCGCCAGCAGCCAAGTAGCGGGGATGCAAGAGACCCAGTACTTC. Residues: CASSQVAGMQETQYF.

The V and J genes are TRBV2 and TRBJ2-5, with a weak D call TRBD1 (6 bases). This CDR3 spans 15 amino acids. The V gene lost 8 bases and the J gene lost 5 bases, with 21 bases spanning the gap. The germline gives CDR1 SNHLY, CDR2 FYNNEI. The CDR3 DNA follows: TGTGCCAGCGGGCTCCCAACGGGACAACGCGAGACCCAGTACTTC. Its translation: CASGLPTGQRETQYF.

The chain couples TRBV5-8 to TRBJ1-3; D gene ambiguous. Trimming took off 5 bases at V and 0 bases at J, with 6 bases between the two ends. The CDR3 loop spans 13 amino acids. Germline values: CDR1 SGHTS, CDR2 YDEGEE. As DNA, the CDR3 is TGTGCCAGCAGGAGGATCTCTGGAAACACCATATATTTT. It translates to CASRRISGNTIYF. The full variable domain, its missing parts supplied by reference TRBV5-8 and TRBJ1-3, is EAGVTQSPTHLIKTRGQQATLRCSPISGHTSVYWYQQALGLGLQFLLWYDEGEERNRGNFPPRFSGRQFPNYSSELNVNALELEDSALYLCASRRISGNTIYFGEGSWLTVV.

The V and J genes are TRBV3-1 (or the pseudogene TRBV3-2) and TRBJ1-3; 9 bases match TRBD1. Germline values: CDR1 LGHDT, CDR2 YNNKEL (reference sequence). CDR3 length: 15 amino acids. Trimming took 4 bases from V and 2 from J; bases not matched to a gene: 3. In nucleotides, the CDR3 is TGTGCCAGCAGCCTTCGACAGGGGGCTGGAAACACCATATATTTT. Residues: CASSLRQGAGNTIYF.

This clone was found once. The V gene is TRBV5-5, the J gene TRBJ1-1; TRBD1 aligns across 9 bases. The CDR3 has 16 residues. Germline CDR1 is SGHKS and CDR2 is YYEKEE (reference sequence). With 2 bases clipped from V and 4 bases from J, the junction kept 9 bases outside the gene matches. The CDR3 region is CASSLAGQGFGTEAFF. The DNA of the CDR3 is TGTGCCAGCAGCTTAGCGGGACAGGGTTTTGGCACTGAAGCTTTCTTT. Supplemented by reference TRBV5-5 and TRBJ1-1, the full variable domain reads DAGVTQSPTHLIKTRGQQVTLRCSPISGHKSVSWYQQVLGQGPQFIFQYYEKEERGRGNFPDRFSARQFPNYSSELNVNALLLGDSALYLCASSLAGQGFGTEAFFGQGTRLTVV.

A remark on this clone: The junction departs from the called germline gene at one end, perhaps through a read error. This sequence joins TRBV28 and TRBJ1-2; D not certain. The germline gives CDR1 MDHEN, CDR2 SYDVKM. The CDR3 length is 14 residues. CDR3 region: CASSLWGGNYGNTF. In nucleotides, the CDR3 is TGTGCCAGCAGTTTATGGGGCGGGAACTATGGCAACACCTTC.

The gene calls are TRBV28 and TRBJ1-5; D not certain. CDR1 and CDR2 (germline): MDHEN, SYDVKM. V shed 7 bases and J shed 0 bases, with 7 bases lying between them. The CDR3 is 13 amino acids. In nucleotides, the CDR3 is TGTGCCAGCACGAGGGCTAGCAATCAGCCCCAGCATTTT. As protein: CASTRASNQPQHF.

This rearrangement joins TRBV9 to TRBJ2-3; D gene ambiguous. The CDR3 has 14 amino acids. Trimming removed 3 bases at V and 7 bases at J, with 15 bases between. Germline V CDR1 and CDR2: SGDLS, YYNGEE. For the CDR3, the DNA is TGTGCCAGCAGCGCAGGCAGCCAGGCTTATACGCAGTATTTT. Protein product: CASSAGSQAYTQYF.

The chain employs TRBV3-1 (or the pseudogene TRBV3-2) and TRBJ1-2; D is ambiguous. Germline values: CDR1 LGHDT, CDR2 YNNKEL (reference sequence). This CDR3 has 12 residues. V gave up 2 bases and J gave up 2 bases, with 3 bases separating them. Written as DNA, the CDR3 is TGTGCCAGCAGCCAACAGAACTATGGCTACACCTTC. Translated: CASSQQNYGYTF.

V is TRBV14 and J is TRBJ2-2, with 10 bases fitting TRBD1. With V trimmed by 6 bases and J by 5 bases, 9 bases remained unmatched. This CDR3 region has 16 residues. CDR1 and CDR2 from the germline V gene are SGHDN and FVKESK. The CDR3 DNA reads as TGTGCCAGCAGACCCGCCGGGACAGGGGTAACCGGGGAGCTGTTTTTT. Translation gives CASRPAGTGVTGELFF.

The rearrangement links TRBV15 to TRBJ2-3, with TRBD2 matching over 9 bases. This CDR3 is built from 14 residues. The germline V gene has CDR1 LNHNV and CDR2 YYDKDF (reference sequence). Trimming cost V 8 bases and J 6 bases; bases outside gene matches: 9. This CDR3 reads CATRKRGAGDTQYF. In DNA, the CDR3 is TGTGCCACCCGAAAGCGGGGGGCAGGGGATACGCAGTATTTT.

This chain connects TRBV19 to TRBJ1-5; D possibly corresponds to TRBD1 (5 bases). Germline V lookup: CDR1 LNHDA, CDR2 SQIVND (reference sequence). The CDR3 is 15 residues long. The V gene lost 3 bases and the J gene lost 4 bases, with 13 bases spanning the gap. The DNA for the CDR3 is TGTGCCAGTAGTATCGGAGGGGCTAATAATCAGCCCCAGCATTTT. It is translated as CASSIGGANNQPQHF.